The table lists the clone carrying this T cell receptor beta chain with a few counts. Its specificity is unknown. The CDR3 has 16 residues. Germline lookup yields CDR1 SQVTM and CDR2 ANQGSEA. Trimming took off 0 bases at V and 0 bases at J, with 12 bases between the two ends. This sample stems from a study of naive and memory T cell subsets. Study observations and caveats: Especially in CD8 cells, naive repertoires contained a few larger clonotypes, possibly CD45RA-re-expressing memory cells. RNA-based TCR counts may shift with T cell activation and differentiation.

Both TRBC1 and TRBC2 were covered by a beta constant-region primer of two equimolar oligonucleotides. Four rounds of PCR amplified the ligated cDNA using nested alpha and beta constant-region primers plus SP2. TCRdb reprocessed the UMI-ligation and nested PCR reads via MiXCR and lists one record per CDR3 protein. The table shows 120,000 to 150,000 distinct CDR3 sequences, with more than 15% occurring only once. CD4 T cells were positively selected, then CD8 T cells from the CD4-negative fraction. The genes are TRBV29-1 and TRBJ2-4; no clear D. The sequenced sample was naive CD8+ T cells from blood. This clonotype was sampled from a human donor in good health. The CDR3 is CSVEDPRQTAKNIQYF. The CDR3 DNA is TGCAGCGTTGAAGATCCAAGACAAACAGCCAAAAACATTCAGTACTTC.